These 14 T cell receptor beta chains came from one sample sequenced in a study of chemoradiotherapy in HPV16-positive cancers (dated by TCRdb to about 2022). Preparation of the library involved the immunoSEQ multiplex PCR assay. The table was pulled from immuneACCESS by TCRdb, which kept in-frame rearrangements only. Such tables lose some clones; where checked, under half of the loss comes from unresolved V genes, and the rest has no known cause. Recorded for this sample are 9,500 to 15,000 clones; roughly 90% of them occurred a single time. The top ten clones comprise roughly 2.4% of the sample. The material was blood, obtained from a patient who underwent chemoradiotherapy. All receptors come from a human donor with HPV-associated anogenital cancer.

V and J are TRBV15 and TRBJ1-2, with D possibly matching TRBD1 (5 bases). Per the germline V gene, CDR1 is LNHNV and CDR2 is YYDKDF (reference sequence). This CDR3 spans 15 amino acids. V lost 5 bases and J lost 2, with 15 bases in between. The CDR3: CATSSTIPGNYGYTF. CDR3 nucleotide sequence: TGTGCCACCAGCTCAACCATCCCAGGGAACTATGGCTACACCTTC.

The rearrangement joins TRBV7-2 to TRBJ2-3; 9 positions agree with TRBD2. This CDR3 contains 19 residues. Trimming removed 1 base from V and 0 bases from J; junction bases left unmatched: 11. Looked up from germline, CDR1 is SGHTA and CDR2 is FQGNSA. The CDR3 reads CASSLVRRGGDTSTDTQYF. The CDR3 bases are TGTGCCAGCAGCTTAGTAAGGCGGGGGGGGGATACTAGCACAGATACGCAGTATTTT.

This chain links TRBV20-1 with TRBJ2-5; 7 bases are a match to TRBD2. The J call is uncertain, as TRBJ2-7 better fits the DNA end. CDR1 and CDR2 from the germline V gene are DFQATT and SNEGSKA (reference sequence). The CDR3 loop spans 11 amino acids. The CDR3 DNA follows: TGCAGTGCAGGGACTACGGGCGAGCAGTACTTC. Translated: CSAGTTGEQYF.

The rearrangement uses TRBV7-2 and TRBJ1-2; perhaps TRBD1 as D (6 bases). CDR3 length: 13 residues. Trimming removed 5 bases at V and 6 bases at J, with 13 bases between. Germline V gene sequence: CDR1 SGHTA, CDR2 FQGNSA. The CDR3 region is CASSQARGHGYTF. The CDR3 DNA follows: TGTGCCAGCAGCCAGGCCAGGGGACATGGCTACACCTTC.

The CDR3 loop is CASSFVFFVRGAGEWTQYF. For the CDR3, the DNA is TGTGCCAGCAGCTTCGTTTTTTTCGTGAGGGGGGCCGGGGAGTGGACCCAGTACTTC. This chain uses TRBV7-3 with TRBJ2-5; D may match TRBD1 or TRBD2 (6 bases each). Per the germline V gene, CDR1 is SGHTA and CDR2 is FQGTGA. V lost 3 bases and J lost 7, with 30 bases in between. The CDR3 extends over 19 amino acids.

The V call is TRBV13, the J call TRBJ2-5; TRBD1 might be the D (5 bases). With the DNA end fitting TRBJ2-7 better, the J assignment may be wrong. The CDR3 totals 14 residues. From germline, CDR1 is PRHDT and CDR2 FYEKMQ (reference sequence). Here the CDR3 reads CASSLRQGGYEQYF. In DNA form, the CDR3 reads TGTGCCAGCAGCTTACGTCAGGGTGGCTACGAGCAGTACTTC.

CDR3 bases: TGTGCCAGCGCCGCCGAAGTTAGAAGGCTGTTTTTT. This encodes CASAAEVRRLFF. J is TRBJ1-4 and V is TRBV7-6; the D is unclear. Germline loops: CDR1 SGHVS, CDR2 FNYEAQ. The ends were cut back, 8 bases at V and 14 bases at J, with 18 bases in the middle. CDR3 size: 12 residues.

J is TRBJ1-5 and V is TRBV11-2, with D uncertain. The CDR3 runs 15 residues. The germline V and J ends were trimmed by 5 bases and 1 base, with 12 bases remaining between them. The germline CDR1 and CDR2 sequences are SGHAT and FQNNGV. The CDR3 coding sequence is TGTGCCAGCAGCAGCCTAACAGAAAGCAATCAGCCCCAGCATTTT. Protein: CASSSLTESNQPQHF.

The chain combines TRBV5-4 with TRBJ1-4; unclear D gene. Germline loops: CDR1 SGHNT, CDR2 YYREEE (reference sequence). Trimming removed 0 bases from V and 4 bases from J, with 7 bases in between. The CDR3 length is 14 residues. The CDR3 loop reads CASSLALNNEKLFF. The CDR3 region has the DNA TGTGCCAGCAGCTTGGCCCTGAATAATGAAAAACTGTTTTTT.

This sequence joins TRBV14 and TRBJ2-1; TRBD2 matches at 11 bases. Germline trimming cut 3 bases from V and 8 bases from J; bases unmatched to any gene: 9. The CDR3 spans 16 residues. Looked up from germline, CDR1 is SGHDN and CDR2 is FVKESK. Here the CDR3 DNA reads TGTGCCAGCAGCCATGTTTTCACTAGCGGGGGCGATGAGCAGTTCTTC. Translation: CASSHVFTSGGDEQFF.

The chain employs TRBV27 and TRBJ1-1, with TRBD1 identical over 7 bases. CDR3 length: 15 residues. Germline CDR1 MNHEY, CDR2 SMNVEV (reference sequence). V trimming: 5 bases; J trimming: 2 bases; junction bases outside the gene matches: 8. In nucleotides, the CDR3 is TGTGCCAGCAGTCTTACCGGGACAGCTAACACTGAAGCTTTCTTT. This encodes CASSLTGTANTEAFF.

V gene TRBV5-4 combines with J gene TRBJ1-2; D might be TRBD1 (5 bases). Trimming cost V 6 bases and J 2 bases, with 11 bases left between them. The CDR3 contains 13 residues. CDR1 is SGHNT and CDR2 is YYREEE in the germline V gene (reference sequence). The CDR3 loop is CASMGRGNYGYTF. The DNA of the CDR3 is TGTGCCAGCATGGGAAGGGGAAACTATGGCTACACCTTC.

CDR3 protein: CASSDGGDNTGELFF. The CDR3, as DNA: TGTGCCAGCAGTGATGGGGGGGATAACACCGGGGAGCTGTTTTTT. The rearrangement links TRBV6-1 to TRBJ2-2; 7 bases are shared with TRBD2. V gave up 3 bases and J gave up 2 bases; unmatched junction bases: 3. The CDR3 has 15 amino acids. Germline CDR1 MNHNS, CDR2 SASEGT.

This rearrangement joins TRBV19 to TRBJ1-1; no clear D. The V and J ends lost 8 bases and 4 bases respectively, with 8 bases between them. The CDR3 loop spans 11 amino acids. The germline CDR1 and CDR2 sequences are LNHDA and SQIVND (reference sequence). CDR3 amino acids: CASVGGTEAFF. The CDR3 DNA reads as TGTGCCAGTGTTGGCGGCACTGAAGCTTTCTTT.